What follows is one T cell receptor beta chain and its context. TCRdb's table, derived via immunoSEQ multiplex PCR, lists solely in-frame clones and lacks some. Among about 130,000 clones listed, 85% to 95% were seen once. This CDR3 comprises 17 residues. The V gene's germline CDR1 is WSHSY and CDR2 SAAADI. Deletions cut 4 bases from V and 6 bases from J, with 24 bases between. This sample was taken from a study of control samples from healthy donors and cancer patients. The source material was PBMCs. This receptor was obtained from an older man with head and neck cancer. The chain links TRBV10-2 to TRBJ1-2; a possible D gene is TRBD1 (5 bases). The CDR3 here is CASSGGPSQGTGHGYTF. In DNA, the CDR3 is TGCGCCAGCAGTGGGGGACCGAGTCAAGGGACGGGACATGGCTACACCTTC.